These T cell receptor beta chains were read from a single sample in a study of blood T cell repertoires in COVID-19. Sequencing was performed with immunoSEQ multiplex PCR; in TCRdb, only in-frame clones are kept and a portion is missing. Of 200,000 to 250,000 clones detected, roughly 80% appear once; the ten largest clones hold 4.5% to 5%. The sample taken for sequencing was PBMCs or T cells enriched from blood (not recorded which). The receptors stem from a woman between 45 and 60 years old who had been exposed to COVID-19. Each CDR3 is given with its conserved first and last residue. D genes are given only for firm matches. Clone sizes are given selectively: once, few, many, or a class where the clone is expanded.

>TRBV19|TRBJ1-3|few|-
CASSMLSSGNTIYF
>TRBV5-1|TRBJ2-2|-|TRBD1
CASSLKQGATGELFF
>TRBV3-1/TRBV3-2|TRBJ1-1|-|TRBD1
CASSQQDRGSEAFF
>TRBV19|TRBJ2-7|-|-
CASTFNGRTGTYEQYF
>TRBV28|TRBJ1-1|once|-
CASSPRGGLNTEAFF
>TRBV12-3/TRBV12-4|TRBJ2-2|-|-
CASSLSGELFF
>TRBV27|TRBJ2-1|-|-
CASSLNHYYNEQFF
>TRBV13|TRBJ2-1|-|-
CASSFGRLGVHEQFF
>TRBV6-2/TRBV6-3|TRBJ2-7|once|TRBD2
CASSTGLAGPRGEQYF
>TRBV19|TRBJ1-1|once|TRBD1
CASSSTGGSRTEAFF
>TRBV11-2|TRBJ1-3|-|-
CASSFGGNSGNTIYF
>TRBV5-1|TRBJ2-1|-|TRBD1
CASSPGDSSSYNEQFF
>TRBV6-2/TRBV6-3|TRBJ2-1|-|-
CASSVTTNEQFF
>TRBV11-3|TRBJ2-1|few|-
CASSLDQVGEQFF
>TRBV27|TRBJ1-2|-|TRBD1
CASSSNRGYGYTF
>TRBV19|TRBJ1-2|-|TRBD1
CASSILYLTGVSKGYTF
>TRBV7-9|TRBJ1-1|-|TRBD1
CASRQTGENTEAFF
>TRBV12-3/TRBV12-4|TRBJ2-1|-|-
CASSFGTGTGYFF
>TRBV5-1|TRBJ2-7|-|-
CASSSNSPSYEQYF
>TRBV7-9|TRBJ2-4|-|-
CASSPPGVKNIQYF
>TRBV9|TRBJ2-1|-|TRBD1
CASSAYYRGDNEQFF
>TRBV4-1|TRBJ2-5|-|-
CASSQGEQGRFLFGGTQYF
>TRBV12-5|TRBJ2-1|-|-
CASGLVPVYNEQFF
>TRBV27|TRBJ2-4|few|-
CASRPGLLAKNIQYF
>TRBV12-3/TRBV12-4|TRBJ1-1|once|-
CASSLKSGTEAFF
>TRBV11-2|TRBJ1-1|-|-
CASSLGQKNTEAFF
>TRBV5-1|TRBJ2-3|few|-
CASSLGLNYGDTQYF
>TRBV27|TRBJ1-1|-|TRBD1
CASRPPGQGADTEAFF
>TRBV28|TRBJ2-7|-|-
CASSGAARDLSYEQYF
>TRBV30|TRBJ1-1|-|-
CAWSSDWYEAFF
>TRBV29-1|TRBJ1-2|once|TRBD1
CSVYRGRGYTF
>TRBV7-8|TRBJ2-7|-|-
CASSLGGRASAYEQYF
>TRBV3-1/TRBV3-2|TRBJ1-4|-|-
CASSRESGGVGEKLFF
>TRBV13|TRBJ1-6|-|-
CASSLGGSSYNSPLHF
>TRBV6-2/TRBV6-3|TRBJ2-1|once|TRBD2
CASSFPMGGNSYNEQFF
>TRBV7-2|TRBJ2-1|-|-
CASSSLGGGEQFF
>TRBV27|TRBJ2-5|-|TRBD1
CASSFRDRVGETQYF
>TRBV11-2|TRBJ1-4|-|TRBD1
CASSFVTGTDNEKLFF
>TRBV6-5|TRBJ1-4|-|-
CASRVLGATNEKLFF
>TRBV5-6|TRBJ1-2|-|TRBD1
CASSLIGQGDYGYTF
>TRBV3-1/TRBV3-2|TRBJ2-1|-|-
CASSPPTGGPYNEQFF
>TRBV30|TRBJ1-5|few|TRBD1
CAWSRGHGQPQHF
>TRBV4-1|TRBJ1-2|-|-
CASSQPGGGFHGYTF
>TRBV19|TRBJ1-2|-|-
CASRFRGGLGGGYTF
>TRBV9|TRBJ1-3|-|TRBD1
CASSVRDRGTFSGNTIYF
>TRBV5-1|TRBJ1-2|few|TRBD1
CASSLTGADGYTF
>TRBV4-3|TRBJ1-1|-|TRBD1
CASSYRGSTEAFF
>TRBV11-2|TRBJ2-3|-|-
CASSLAPTGRTQYF
>TRBV11-2|TRBJ1-1|-|TRBD1
CASSFNALWTGGSNTEAFF
>TRBV9|TRBJ1-1|-|-
CASSVAEEGTEAFF
>TRBV10-2|TRBJ2-7|-|TRBD1
CASSESFGRDRAYRSYEQYF
>TRBV7-8|TRBJ2-7|-|TRBD1
CASSAGQGNEQYF
>TRBV18|TRBJ1-6|-|-
CASSPVVGGSPLHF